The rows below give T cell receptor beta chains drawn from one sample of a study of T cell changes during pregnancy in multiple sclerosis. Repertoires were generated with immunoSEQ multiplex PCR, while TCRdb's copy carries only in-frame clones and drops some. The table has about 100,000 clones, roughly 90% seen once. This specimen consisted of peripheral blood, obtained after pregnancy. All receptors come from a female donor with multiple sclerosis, enrolled in a pregnancy study. CDR3s include the opening cysteine and the closing phenylalanine or tryptophan. The D gene is left open where the match is weak. Clone size is not always given. Where it is, it says once, few, many or a class for expanded clones.

v_gene	abundance	d_gene	j_gene	CDR3aa	CDR3nt
TRBV28	-	-	TRBJ1-6	CASSISGSPLHF	TGTGCCAGCAGTATCTCGGGTTCACCCCTCCACTTT
TRBV9	-	-	TRBJ2-3	CASSVPGDTQYF	TGTGCCAGCAGCGTCCCAGGAGATACGCAGTATTTT
TRBV6-1	once	TRBD2	TRBJ2-1	CASSEALGGGYNEQFF	TGTGCCAGCAGTGAAGCGCTTGGCGGGGGCTACAATGAGCAGTTCTTC
TRBV9	-	-	TRBJ2-5	CASSVAPRNQETQYF	TGTGCCAGCAGCGTAGCTCCCAGAAATCAAGAGACCCAGTACTTC
TRBV5-5	-	-	TRBJ1-1	CASSLGALLTEAFF	TGTGCCAGCAGCTTGGGGGCCTTACTCACTGAAGCTTTCTTT
TRBV14	-	TRBD1	TRBJ1-2	CASSPGQGHYGYTF	TGTGCCAGCAGCCCCGGACAGGGACACTATGGCTACACCTTC
TRBV10-3	-	TRBD1	TRBJ1-6	CAIQGAGSPLHF	TGTGCCATACAGGGGGCAGGGTCACCCCTCCACTTT
TRBV20-1	-	-	TRBJ1-2	CSGNGGDGYTF	TGCAGTGGGAATGGGGGCGATGGCTACACCTTC
TRBV19	-	TRBD1	TRBJ2-5	CATGQGKQETQYF	TGTGCCACGGGACAGGGAAAACAAGAGACCCAGTACTTC
TRBV11-2	-	TRBD1	TRBJ1-6	CASSPWTGRSGSPLHF	TGTGCCAGCAGCCCCTGGACAGGACGATCTGGTTCACCCCTCCACTTT
TRBV5-6	-	-	TRBJ1-2	CASSIDRGGYTF	TGTGCCAGCAGCATTGATCGGGGTGGCTACACCTTC
TRBV7-2	-	TRBD2	TRBJ2-3	CASSLGLAGPTDTQYF	TGTGCCAGCAGTTTGGGACTAGCGGGGCCCACAGATACGCAGTATTTT
TRBV4-2	-	-	TRBJ1-2	CASSQAPGRADYGYTF	TGTGCCAGCAGCCAAGCCCCGGGCAGGGCGGACTATGGCTACACCTTC
TRBV14	-	TRBD1	TRBJ1-2	CASSHIPGTGGVNYGYTF	TGTGCCAGCAGCCACATACCCGGGACAGGGGGCGTCAACTATGGCTACACCTTC
TRBV29-1	many	TRBD1	TRBJ1-2	CSTGQDYGYTF	TGCAGCACCGGACAGGACTATGGCTACACCTTC
TRBV5-4	-	TRBD1	TRBJ1-2	CASSYTGGTYGYTF	TGTGCCAGCAGCTATACAGGGGGGACCTATGGCTACACCTTC
TRBV11-3	-	-	TRBJ1-6	CASSLTTSAPLHF	TGTGCCAGCAGCTTAACTACCTCCGCACCCCTCCACTTT
TRBV6-5	-	-	TRBJ2-7	CASSYGASYEQYF	TGTGCCAGCAGTTACGGTGCTAGCTACGAGCAGTACTTC
TRBV27	-	TRBD2	TRBJ2-7	CASSLSPLAGAYEQYF	TGTGCCAGCAGTTTATCTCCGCTAGCGGGAGCCTACGAGCAGTACTTC
TRBV6-5	-	TRBD1	TRBJ1-5	CASSRDRDSNQPQHF	TGTGCCAGCAGTCGGGACAGGGATAGCAATCAGCCCCAGCATTTT
TRBV2	-	TRBD1	TRBJ2-3	CASVGTGSPDTQYF	TGTGCCAGCGTGGGGACAGGGTCCCCAGATACGCAGTATTTT
TRBV12-5	once	TRBD1	TRBJ1-5	CASGLITTGTGVYGNQPQHF	TGTGCTAGTGGTTTGATAACAACCGGGACAGGGGTCTACGGCAATCAGCCCCAGCATTTT
TRBV6-4	-	TRBD1	TRBJ2-7	CASSLYRDRGRGEQYF	TGTGCCAGCAGTCTATACCGGGACAGGGGGCGGGGGGAGCAGTACTTC
TRBV9	-	TRBD1	TRBJ2-3	CASSAGQGQDTQYF	TGTGCCAGCAGCGCCGGACAGGGACAAGATACGCAGTATTTT
TRBV6-1	-	TRBD1	TRBJ2-2	CASGTGDTGELFF	TGTGCCAGCGGGACAGGGGACACCGGGGAGCTGTTTTTT
TRBV9	-	TRBD2	TRBJ2-2	CASSESWTSLEFTGELFF	TGTGCCAGCAGCGAGAGTTGGACTAGCCTAGAATTCACCGGGGAGCTGTTTTTT